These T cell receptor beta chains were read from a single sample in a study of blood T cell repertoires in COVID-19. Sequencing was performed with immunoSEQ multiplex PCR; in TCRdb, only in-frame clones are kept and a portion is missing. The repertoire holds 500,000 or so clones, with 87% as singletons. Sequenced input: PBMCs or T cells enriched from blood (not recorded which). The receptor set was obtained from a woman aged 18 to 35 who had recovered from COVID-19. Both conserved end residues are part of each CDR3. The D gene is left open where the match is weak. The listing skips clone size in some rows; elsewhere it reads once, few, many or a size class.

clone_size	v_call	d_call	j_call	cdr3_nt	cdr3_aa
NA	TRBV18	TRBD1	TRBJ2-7	TGTGCCAGCTCCCCAACGGGACAGGGTGCTACCGAGCAGTACTTC	CASSPTGQGATEQYF
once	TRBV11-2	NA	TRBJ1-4	TGTGCCAGCAGCGAACAGAATAATGAAAAACTGTTTTTT	CASSEQNNEKLFF
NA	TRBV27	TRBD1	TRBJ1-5	TGTGCCAGCAGTCCATGGAGGGAGAGGGGGCGAAATCAGCCCCAGCATTTT	CASSPWRERGRNQPQHF
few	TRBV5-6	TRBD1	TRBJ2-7	TGTGCCAGCAGCTTGGCTCCGACAGGGACCTACGAGCAGTACTTC	CASSLAPTGTYEQYF
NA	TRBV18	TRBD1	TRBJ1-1	TGTGCCAGCTCACCTAGGTTGGGACAGGAGCCTTTTAACACTGAAGCTTTCTTT	CASSPRLGQEPFNTEAFF
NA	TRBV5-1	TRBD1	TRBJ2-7	TGCGCCAGCAGCGACAGGGGGCGAGGTGAGTACGAGCAGTACTTC	CASSDRGRGEYEQYF
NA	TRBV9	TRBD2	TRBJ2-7	TGTGCCAGCAGCGTAGGTCAACTAGCGGGGGCCTACGAGCAGTACTTC	CASSVGQLAGAYEQYF
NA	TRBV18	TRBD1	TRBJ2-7	TGTGCCAGCTCACCGTCTTCCGGGACAGGGCTTCGGGAGCAGTACTTC	CASSPSSGTGLREQYF
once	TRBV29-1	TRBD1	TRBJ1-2	TGCAGCGTTCTTCCGGGACAGGGGGCGTATGGCTACACCTTC	CSVLPGQGAYGYTF
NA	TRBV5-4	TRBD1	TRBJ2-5	TGTGCCAGCAGCTCCGACAGGGTCGGGGAGACCCAGTACTTC	CASSSDRVGETQYF
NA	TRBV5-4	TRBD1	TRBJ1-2	TGTGCCAGCAGCCGCCCGGGACAGGCGAACCCCCGGCCTTATGGCTACACCTTC	CASSRPGQANPRPYGYTF
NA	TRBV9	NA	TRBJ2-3	TGTGCCAGCAGCGTAGCTACCGTGAGAATGGTCACAGATACGCAGTATTTT	CASSVATVRMVTDTQYF
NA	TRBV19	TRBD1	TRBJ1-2	TGTGCCAAGAAGGGGGCCAGACAGGGGAATGATGGCTACACCTTC	CAKKGARQGNDGYTF
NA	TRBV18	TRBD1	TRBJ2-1	TGTGCCAGCTCACCTAACCGGGACAGGGCGTACAATGAGCAGTTCTTC	CASSPNRDRAYNEQFF
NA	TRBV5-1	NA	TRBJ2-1	TGCGCCAGCACGTCACAGGGCTACCAGGATGAGCAGTTCTTC	CASTSQGYQDEQFF
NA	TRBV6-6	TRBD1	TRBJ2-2	TGTGCCAGCCTGACAGGGGACACCGGGGAGCTGTTTTTT	CASLTGDTGELFF
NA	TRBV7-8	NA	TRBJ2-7	TGTGCCAGCAGCTTAGGGGGGCCGAGCTCCTACGAGCAGTACTTC	CASSLGGPSSYEQYF
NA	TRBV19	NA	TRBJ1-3	TGTGCCAGTTCTGTCTCTGGAAACACCATATATTTT	CASSVSGNTIYF
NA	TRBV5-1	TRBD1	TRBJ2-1	TGCGCCAGCAGCTTTTCCGGACAGGGTCAATACAATGAGCAGTTCTTC	CASSFSGQGQYNEQFF
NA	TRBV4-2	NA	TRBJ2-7	TGTGCCAGCAGCCAAGAGGACAGAGGGGATTACGAGCAGTACTTC	CASSQEDRGDYEQYF
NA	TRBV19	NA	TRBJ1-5	TGTGCCAGTAGTCGGACGGGAGAAGGCAATCAGCCCCAGCATTTT	CASSRTGEGNQPQHF
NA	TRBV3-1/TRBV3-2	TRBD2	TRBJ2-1	TGTGCCAGCAGCCAATCTTGGACTAGCGGGGTCGTCGATGAGCAGTTCTTC	CASSQSWTSGVVDEQFF
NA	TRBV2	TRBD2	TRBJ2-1	TGTGCCAGCACTATGGGGATACTAGCGGCGGGGAATGAGCAGTTCTTC	CASTMGILAAGNEQFF
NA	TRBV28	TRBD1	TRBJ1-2	TGTGCCAGCACCTCCGGAGGGACAGGGATTTGGTTGGATGGCTACACCTTC	CASTSGGTGIWLDGYTF
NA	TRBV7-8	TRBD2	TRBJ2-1	TGTGCCAGCAGCTTAAATCTGAGAGCGGGGAACCTTTTATACAATGAGCAGTTCTTC	CASSLNLRAGNLLYNEQFF
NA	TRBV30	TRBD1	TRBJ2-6	TGTGCCTGGGGCGGGACAGGTGGATATGGGGCCAACGTCCTGACTTTC	CAWGGTGGYGANVLTF
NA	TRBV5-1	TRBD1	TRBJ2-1	TGCGCCAGCAGCCCCGGGACAGGCCAGGGTGAGCAGTTCTTC	CASSPGTGQGEQFF
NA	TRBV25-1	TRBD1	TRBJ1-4	TGTGCCAGCAGGGGGGCAGGGGGAGAAAAACTGTTTTTT	CASRGAGGEKLFF
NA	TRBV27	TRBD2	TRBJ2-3	TGTGCCAGCAGTTTGGGACTAGCCACAGATACGCAGTATTTT	CASSLGLATDTQYF
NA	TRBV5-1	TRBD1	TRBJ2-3	TGCGCCAGCAGCCTTGGGACAGCCTCAGATACGCAGTATTTT	CASSLGTASDTQYF
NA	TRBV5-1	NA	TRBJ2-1	TGCGCCAGCAGCTTGGTGGCGGCCAATGAGCAGTTCTTC	CASSLVAANEQFF
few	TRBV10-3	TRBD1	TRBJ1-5	TGTGCCATCAGTGAGTCGACGACAGGGGATCAGCCCCAGCATTTT	CAISESTTGDQPQHF
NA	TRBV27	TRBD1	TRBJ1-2	TGTGCCAGCAGTGGGGACAGGGTATATGGCTACACCTTC	CASSGDRVYGYTF
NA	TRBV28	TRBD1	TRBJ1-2	TGTGCCAGCAGACCGGACAGGGCTGATGGCTACACCTTC	CASRPDRADGYTF
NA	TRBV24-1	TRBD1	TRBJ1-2	TGTGCCACCAGGGCCGGGACAGGGAAAGGCTACACCTTC	CATRAGTGKGYTF
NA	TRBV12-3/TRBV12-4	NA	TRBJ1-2	TGTGCCAGCAAATCGGGGGGCGACTATGGCTACACCTTC	CASKSGGDYGYTF
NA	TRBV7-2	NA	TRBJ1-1	TGTGCCAGCAGCTTAGTTTCGGGAGAGAACACTGAAGCTTTCTTT	CASSLVSGENTEAFF
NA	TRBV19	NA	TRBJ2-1	TGTGCCAGTAGTTCTTGGACAGAAAATGAGCAGTTCTTC	CASSSWTENEQFF
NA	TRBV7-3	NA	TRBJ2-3	TGTGCCAGCAGCTTATTAGCGATCTCTAGTGGGGGCACAGATACGCAGTATTTT	CASSLLAISSGGTDTQYF
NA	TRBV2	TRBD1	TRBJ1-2	TGTGCCAGCAGGGCGGACAGGGACGATGGCTACACCTTC	CASRADRDDGYTF
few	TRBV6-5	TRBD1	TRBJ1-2	TGTGCCAGCAGTTACTCGACAGGGACCGGTGGCTACACCTTC	CASSYSTGTGGYTF
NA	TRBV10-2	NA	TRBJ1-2	TGCGCCAGCAGTCGAGGTTCTAACTATGGCTACACCTTC	CASSRGSNYGYTF
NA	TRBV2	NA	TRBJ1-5	TGTGCCAGCAGTTTGGTCGCACGTGGCCAGCCCCAGCATTTT	CASSLVARGQPQHF
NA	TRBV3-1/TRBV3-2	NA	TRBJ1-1	TGTGCCAGCAGCCAGGAGGGTAGGAACACTGAAGCTTTCTTT	CASSQEGRNTEAFF
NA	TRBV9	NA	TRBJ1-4	TGTGCCAGCAGCGAAGCCGGGGCGGGGGCAAATGAAAAACTGTTTTTT	CASSEAGAGANEKLFF
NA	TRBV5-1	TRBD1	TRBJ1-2	TGCGCCAGCAGCTCCGACAGGGTCCCTGGCTACACCTTC	CASSSDRVPGYTF
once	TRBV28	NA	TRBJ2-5	TGTGCCAGCAGGAGACAAGACCAAGAGACCCAGTACTTC	CASRRQDQETQYF
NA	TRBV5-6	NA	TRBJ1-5	TGTGCCAGCAGCATTAGGACGGGAAGCGATCAGCCCCAGCATTTT	CASSIRTGSDQPQHF
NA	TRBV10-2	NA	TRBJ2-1	TGCGCCAGCAGTGAGTCGAGTACGAGGCTCAATGAGCAGTTCTTC	CASSESSTRLNEQFF
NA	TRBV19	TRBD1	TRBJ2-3	TGTGCCAGTAGTATGGGGGACAGGGCGGAGGATACGCAGTATTTT	CASSMGDRAEDTQYF
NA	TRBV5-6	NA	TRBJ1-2	TGTGCCAGCAGACCAGGGGAAAAAGGCTATGGCTACACCTTC	CASRPGEKGYGYTF
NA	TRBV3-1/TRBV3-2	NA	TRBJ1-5	TGTGCCAGCAGCCAAGAATGGAGTACGCCCCAGCATTTT	CASSQEWSTPQHF
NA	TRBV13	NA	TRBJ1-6	TGTGCCAGCAGCTTAGGAGGGAGGCCTGGGGATTCACCCCTCCACTTT	CASSLGGRPGDSPLHF
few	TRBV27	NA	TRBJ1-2	TGTGCCAGCTCATGGGCCGGCGGGGTGAAGGGCTACACCTTC	CASSWAGGVKGYTF
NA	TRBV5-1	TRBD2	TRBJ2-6	TGCGCCAGCAGCTTGAGGGCTAGCGGAATAGATCAGTACGGCTCTGGGGCCAACGTCCTGACTTTC	CASSLRASGIDQYGSGANVLTF
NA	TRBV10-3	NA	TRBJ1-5	TGTGCCACCGAGAAGGAGAAAGGGGCCCTTTATCAGCCCCAGCATTTT	CATEKEKGALYQPQHF
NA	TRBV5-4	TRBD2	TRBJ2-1	TGTGCCAGCAGCTCGACCTCTAGCGGGGGGAAACCGAGCTCCTACAATGAGCAGTTCTTC	CASSSTSSGGKPSSYNEQFF